The clone carrying this T cell receptor (beta chain) was observed a single time. The CDR3 totals 16 residues. After removal of 3 bases from V and 3 bases from J, the junction contained 8 bases not matched to a gene. Germline lookup yields CDR1 LGHDT and CDR2 YNNKEL (reference sequence). The sample comes from a study of T cell responses to AZD1222 COVID-19 vaccine. Produced via immunoSEQ multiplex PCR; TCRdb's table is partial and in-frame only. The data show 200,000 to 250,000 clones, approximately 94% seen once. Specimen: peripheral blood, collected 28 days after the second dose of the MenACWY control vaccine. The TCR originated in an adult who received the MenACWY meningococcal vaccine as a control. The chain combines TRBV3-1 (or the pseudogene TRBV3-2) with TRBJ2-7; 10 bases map to TRBD1. The CDR3 sequence: CASSQPPGQGHYEQYF. The CDR3, as DNA: TGTGCCAGCAGCCAGCCACCGGGACAGGGGCACTACGAGCAGTACTTC.